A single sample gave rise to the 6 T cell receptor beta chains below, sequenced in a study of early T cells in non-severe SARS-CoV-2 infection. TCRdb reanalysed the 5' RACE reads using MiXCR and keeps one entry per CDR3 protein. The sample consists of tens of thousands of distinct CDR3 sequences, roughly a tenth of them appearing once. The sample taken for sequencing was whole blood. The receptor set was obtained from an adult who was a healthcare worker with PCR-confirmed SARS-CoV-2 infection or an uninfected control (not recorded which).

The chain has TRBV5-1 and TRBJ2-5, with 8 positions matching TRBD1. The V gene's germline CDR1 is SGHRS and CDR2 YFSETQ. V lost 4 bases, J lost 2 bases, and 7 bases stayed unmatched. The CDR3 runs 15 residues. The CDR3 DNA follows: TGCGCCAGCAGCAGAGGGACAGGAGATCAAGAGACCCAGTACTTC. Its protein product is CASSRGTGDQETQYF.

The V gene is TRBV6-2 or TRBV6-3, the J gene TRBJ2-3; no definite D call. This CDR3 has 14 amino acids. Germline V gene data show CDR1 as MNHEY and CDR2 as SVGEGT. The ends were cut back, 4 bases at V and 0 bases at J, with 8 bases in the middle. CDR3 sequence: CASSSGISTDTQYF. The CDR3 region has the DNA TGTGCCAGCAGTTCCGGTATTAGCACAGATACGCAGTATTTT.

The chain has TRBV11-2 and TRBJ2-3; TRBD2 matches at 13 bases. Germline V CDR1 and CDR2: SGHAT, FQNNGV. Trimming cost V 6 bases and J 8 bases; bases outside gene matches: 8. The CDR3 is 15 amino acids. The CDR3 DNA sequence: TGTGCCAGCAGTCGGACTAGCGGGAGTGGTGGTACGCAGTATTTT. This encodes CASSRTSGSGGTQYF.

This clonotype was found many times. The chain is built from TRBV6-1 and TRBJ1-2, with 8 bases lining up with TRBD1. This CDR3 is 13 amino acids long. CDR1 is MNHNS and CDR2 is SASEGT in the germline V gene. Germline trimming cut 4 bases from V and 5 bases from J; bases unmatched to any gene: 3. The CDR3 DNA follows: TGTGCCAGCAGTGGGGACAGGCCTTATGGCTACACCTTC. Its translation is CASSGDRPYGYTF.

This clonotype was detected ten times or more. CDR3 sequence: CAWSLDLGIFSGSVNYEQYF. For the CDR3, the DNA is TGTGCCTGGAGTCTCGATCTCGGTATTTTTAGCGGGAGTGTTAACTACGAGCAGTACTTC. The chain carries TRBV30 and TRBJ2-7, with 9 bases fitting TRBD2. Germline loops: CDR1 GTSNPN, CDR2 SVGIG (reference sequence). Trimming took 2 bases from V and 3 from J; bases not matched to a gene: 23. The CDR3 is made up of 20 amino acids.

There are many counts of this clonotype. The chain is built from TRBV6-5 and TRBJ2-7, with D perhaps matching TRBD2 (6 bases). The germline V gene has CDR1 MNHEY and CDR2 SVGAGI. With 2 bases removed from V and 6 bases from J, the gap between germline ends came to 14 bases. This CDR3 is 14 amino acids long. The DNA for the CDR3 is TGTGCCAGCAGTTACGACTCGGGGGTCGGCGAGCAGTACTTC. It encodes CASSYDSGVGEQYF.